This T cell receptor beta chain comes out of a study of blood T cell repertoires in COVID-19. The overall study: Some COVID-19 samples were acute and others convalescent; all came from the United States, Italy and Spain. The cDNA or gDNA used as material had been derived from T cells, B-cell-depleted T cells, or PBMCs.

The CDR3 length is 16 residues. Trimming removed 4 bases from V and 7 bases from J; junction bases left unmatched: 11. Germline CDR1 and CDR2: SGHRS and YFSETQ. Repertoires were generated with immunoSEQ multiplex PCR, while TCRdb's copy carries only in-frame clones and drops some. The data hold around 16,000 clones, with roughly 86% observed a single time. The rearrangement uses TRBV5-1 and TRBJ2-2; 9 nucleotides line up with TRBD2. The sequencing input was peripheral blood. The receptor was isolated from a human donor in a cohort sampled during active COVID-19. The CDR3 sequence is CASSRGGESLVGELFF. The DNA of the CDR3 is TGCGCCAGCAGCCGCGGGGGGGAGTCCTTGGTCGGGGAGCTGTTTTTT.